This record concerns one TCR beta chain sequence. Antigen specificity is unknown. Libraries were prepared by immunoSEQ multiplex PCR; TCRdb keeps only in-frame clonotypes and omits some of them. The data contain around 140,000 clones, roughly 86% of them singletons. This sample was included in a study of cytomegalovirus exposure and HLA in healthy donors. Germline-derived CDR1 and CDR2 are SGHDN and FVKESK. The CDR3 is 15 residues long. V trimming: 1 base; J trimming: 12 bases; junction bases outside the gene matches: 10. Study-wide findings and caveats: Per published reports, the classifier diagnosed cytomegalovirus status with high specificity and sensitivity.

The rearrangement joins TRBV14 to TRBJ2-7; TRBD2 agrees at 12 bases. The origin of this receptor is a man younger than 35 in good health and CMV-seropositive. Sequencing used PBMCs. The CDR3 is CASSQGGSSGRASYF. For the CDR3, the DNA is TGTGCCAGCAGCCAAGGAGGATCTAGCGGGAGGGCGTCGTACTTC.